The rows below give T cell receptor beta chains drawn from one sample of a study of T cell responses to AZD1222 COVID-19 vaccine. This table comes from immunoSEQ multiplex PCR, and its TCRdb copy is limited to in-frame clones, with some not included. Of 170,000 or so clones detected, 87% appear once; the ten largest clones hold about 3%. The sample in question was peripheral blood, obtained on day 0 of AZD1222 vaccination. All receptors come from an adult in good health. Each CDR3 is given with its conserved first and last residue. D genes are given only for firm matches. Expanded clones get a size class; other rows say once, few or many, or leave the size out.

13	.	TRBV28	TRBJ1-6	once	CASSPFHNSPLHF	TGTGCCAGCAGCCCCTTCCATAATTCACCCCTCCACTTT
15	.	TRBV7-8	TRBJ1-4	.	CASSKAGLWNEKLFF	TGTGCCAGCAGCAAGGCGGGACTGTGGAATGAAAAACTGTTTTTT
19	.	TRBV19	TRBJ2-1	.	CASSIPPASTGPLTLEQFF	TGTGCCAGTAGTATACCGCCAGCCAGTACGGGACCACTTACTCTTGAGCAGTTCTTC
17	TRBD2	TRBV5-4	TRBJ2-5	.	CASSLARASGRLETQYF	TGTGCCAGCAGCTTGGCTAGGGCTAGCGGGAGGTTAGAGACCCAGTACTTC
14	.	TRBV5-1	TRBJ1-4	.	CASSLGSTNEKLFF	TGCGCCAGCAGCTTGGGTTCAACTAATGAAAAACTGTTTTTT
18	TRBD2	TRBV10-1	TRBJ2-1	.	CASSGGTSGRKGYNEQFF	TGCGCCAGCAGCGGAGGGACTAGCGGGAGGAAGGGCTACAATGAGCAGTTCTTC
14	.	TRBV5-1	TRBJ1-4	.	CASSLQDPNEKLFF	TGCGCCAGCAGCTTGCAGGACCCCAATGAAAAACTGTTTTTT
13	TRBD1	TRBV28	TRBJ1-1	.	CASEDRLNTEAFF	TGTGCCAGCGAGGACAGGTTGAACACTGAAGCTTTCTTT
13	.	TRBV24-1	TRBJ2-1	.	CATSAELFNEQFF	TGTGCCACCAGTGCCGAGCTCTTCAATGAGCAGTTCTTC
15	.	TRBV12-5	TRBJ1-6	.	CASGLGQSLNSPLHF	TGTGCTAGTGGTTTGGGACAGAGCCTAAATTCACCCCTCCACTTT
10	.	TRBV29-1	TRBJ2-1	once	CSVADSEQFF	TGCAGCGTTGCGGACAGTGAGCAGTTCTTC
15	.	TRBV6-1	TRBJ2-7	.	CASSEASDLLYEQYF	TGTGCCAGCAGTGAAGCGTCGGATTTGCTATACGAGCAGTACTTC
16	TRBD2	TRBV5-1	TRBJ2-1	.	CASSRSGTSFYNEQFF	TGCGCCAGCAGCAGATCCGGGACTAGCTTCTACAATGAGCAGTTCTTC
13	.	TRBV6-6	TRBJ1-5	.	CASGQDLNQPQHF	TGTGCCAGCGGCCAGGACCTCAATCAGCCCCAGCATTTT
15	TRBD1	TRBV4-1	TRBJ2-7	once	CASSLGGQGPYEQYF	TGCGCCAGCAGCCTGGGGGGACAGGGCCCCTACGAGCAGTACTTC
14	.	TRBV7-9	TRBJ1-4	.	CASSSRATNEKLFF	TGTGCCAGCAGCTCCAGGGCGACTAATGAAAAACTGTTTTTT
16	.	TRBV5-1	TRBJ2-2	.	CASSLPTRSSTGELFF	TGCGCCAGCAGCTTGCCCACCCGGAGTAGCACCGGGGAGCTGTTTTTT
12	TRBD1	TRBV14	TRBJ2-7	.	CASSPGGNEQYF	TGTGCCAGCAGCCCAGGGGGCAACGAGCAGTACTTC
15	TRBD2	TRBV29-1	TRBJ2-2	.	CSVVLAGGNTGELFF	TGCAGCGTTGTACTAGCGGGAGGAAACACCGGGGAGCTGTTTTTT
16	.	TRBV7-6	TRBJ1-2	.	CASSSLFGTENYGYTF	TGTGCCAGCAGTTCCTTATTTGGGACGGAGAACTATGGCTACACCTTC
14	TRBD1	TRBV29-1	TRBJ1-1	.	CSAALDRGNTEAFF	TGCAGCGCAGCACTGGACAGGGGAAACACTGAAGCTTTCTTT
16	.	TRBV19	TRBJ2-1	once	CASSISYPGPPAEQFF	TGTGCCAGTAGTATATCTTATCCCGGCCCCCCGGCTGAGCAGTTCTTC
14	TRBD1	TRBV19	TRBJ1-2	once	CATKPRGTNYGYTF	TGTGCCACCAAACCCAGGGGGACTAACTATGGCTACACCTTC
18	TRBD2	TRBV5-1	TRBJ2-5	.	CASSLALAGYPSEETQYF	TGCGCCAGCAGCTTGGCACTAGCGGGGTATCCTTCCGAGGAGACCCAGTACTTC
15	.	TRBV5-5	TRBJ1-2	.	CASSPMGISNYGYTF	TGTGCCAGCAGCCCCATGGGGATCTCTAACTATGGCTACACCTTC
14	.	TRBV9	TRBJ1-3	.	CASSVFSSGNTIYF	TGTGCCAGCAGCGTATTCAGCTCTGGAAACACCATATATTTT
14	.	TRBV30	TRBJ1-2	.	CAWSVPSLLYGYTF	TGTGCCTGGAGTGTTCCCTCCCTACTATATGGCTACACCTTC
17	TRBD2	TRBV5-4	TRBJ2-3	.	CASSLMTSGTFTDTQYF	TGTGCCAGCAGCCTCATGACTAGCGGGACGTTCACAGATACGCAGTATTTT
14	.	TRBV18	TRBJ1-2	.	CASSPPGRDYGYTF	TGTGCCAGCTCACCGCCGGGGCGGGACTATGGCTACACCTTC
13	.	TRBV10-2	TRBJ1-1	.	CASSAYRNTEAFF	TGCGCCAGCAGTGCATACAGAAACACTGAAGCTTTCTTT
15	TRBD2	TRBV11-3	TRBJ2-5	.	CASSLGGRARETQYF	TGTGCCAGCAGCTTAGGCGGGAGGGCCAGAGAGACCCAGTACTTC